This T cell receptor (beta chain) was profiled in a study of post-analysis software for immune sequencing data. For the study at large: Relapsing-remitting, secondary progressive and progressive-relapsing forms of multiple sclerosis all featured among disease courses.

This clonotype has a count of ten or more. Its antigen is not identified. The authors incorporated unique molecular identifiers into the TCR beta cDNA libraries. Input of roughly 0.95 to 10 million T cells yielded approximately 500,000 cDNA molecules. TCRdb reanalysed the PCR reads using MiXCR and keeps one entry per CDR3 protein. This sample yields about 260,000 distinct CDR3 sequences, of which 36% are seen a single time; around 4.8% belongs to the top ten. Overall study results and limits: Batch-matched samples strongly co-clustered by F measure. Multiple sclerosis patients showed significantly lower normalized Chao1 diversity than controls did.

Sequences were obtained from blood. This clonotype originated in a girl between 5 and 17 years old with multiple sclerosis.

The CDR3 spells CASRSPGVAKNIQYF. CDR3 nucleotide sequence: TGTGCCAGCAGATCCCCCGGAGTAGCCAAAAACATTCAGTACTTC. The gene calls are TRBV2 and TRBJ2-4; D ambiguous. CDR3 length: 15 residues. Trimming took 6 bases from V and 0 from J, leaving 12 bases between them. CDR1 is SNHLY and CDR2 is FYNNEI in the germline V gene.